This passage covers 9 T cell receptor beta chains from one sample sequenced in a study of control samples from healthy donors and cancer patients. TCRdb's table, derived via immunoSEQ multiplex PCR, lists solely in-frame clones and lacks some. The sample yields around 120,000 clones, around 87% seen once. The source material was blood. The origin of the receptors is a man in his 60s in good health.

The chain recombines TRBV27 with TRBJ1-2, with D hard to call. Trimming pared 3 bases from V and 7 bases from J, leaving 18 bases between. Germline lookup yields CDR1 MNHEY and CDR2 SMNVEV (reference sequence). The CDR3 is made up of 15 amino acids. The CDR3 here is CASSLDGEYYRGYTF. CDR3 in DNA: TGTGCCAGCAGTTTGGACGGAGAGTACTACCGTGGCTACACCTTC.

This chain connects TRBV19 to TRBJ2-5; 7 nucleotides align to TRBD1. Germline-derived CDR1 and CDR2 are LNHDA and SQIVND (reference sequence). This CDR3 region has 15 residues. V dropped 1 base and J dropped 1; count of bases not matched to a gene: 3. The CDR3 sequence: CASSIGPGGQETQYF. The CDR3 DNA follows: TGTGCCAGTAGTATAGGTCCAGGGGGCCAAGAGACCCAGTACTTC.

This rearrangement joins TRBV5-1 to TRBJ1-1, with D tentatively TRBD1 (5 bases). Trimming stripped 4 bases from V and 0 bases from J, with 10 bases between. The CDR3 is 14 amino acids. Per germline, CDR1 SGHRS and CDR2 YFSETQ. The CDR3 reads CASSPQVLNTEAFF. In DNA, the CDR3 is TGCGCCAGCAGCCCACAGGTCCTGAACACTGAAGCTTTCTTT.

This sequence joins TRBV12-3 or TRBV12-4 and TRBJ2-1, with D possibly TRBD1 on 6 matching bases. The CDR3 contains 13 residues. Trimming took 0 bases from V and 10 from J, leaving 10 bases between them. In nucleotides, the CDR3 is TGTGCCAGCAGTTTAGCTGGACAGCCCGAGCAGTTCTTC. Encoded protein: CASSLAGQPEQFF.

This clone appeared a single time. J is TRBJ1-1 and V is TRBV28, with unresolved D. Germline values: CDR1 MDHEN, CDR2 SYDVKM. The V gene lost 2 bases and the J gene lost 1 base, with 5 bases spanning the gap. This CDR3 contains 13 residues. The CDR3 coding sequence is TGTGCCAGCAGTTTACGGGAGAACACTGAAGCTTTCTTT. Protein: CASSLRENTEAFF.

CDR3: CASSLAQYNEQFF. The CDR3 nucleotides are TGCGCCAGCAGCTTGGCCCAATACAATGAGCAGTTCTTC. This chain connects TRBV5-1 to TRBJ2-1; D gene uncertain. The CDR3 is made up of 13 amino acids. Per the germline V gene, CDR1 is SGHRS and CDR2 is YFSETQ. V gave up 0 bases and J gave up 4 bases, with 5 bases separating them.

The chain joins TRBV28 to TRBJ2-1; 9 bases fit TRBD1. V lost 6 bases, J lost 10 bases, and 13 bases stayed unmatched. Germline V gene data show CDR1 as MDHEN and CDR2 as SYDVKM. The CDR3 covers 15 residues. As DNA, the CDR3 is TGTGCCAGCAGGTCCGGGACAGGGCACTCTTCGGAGCAGTTCTTC. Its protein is CASRSGTGHSSEQFF. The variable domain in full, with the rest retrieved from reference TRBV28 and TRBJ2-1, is DVKVTQSSRYLVKRTGEKVFLECVQDMDHENMFWYRQDPGLGLRLIYFSYDVKMKEKGDIPEGYSVSREKKERFSLILESASTNQTSMYLCASRSGTGHSSEQFFGPGTRLTVL.

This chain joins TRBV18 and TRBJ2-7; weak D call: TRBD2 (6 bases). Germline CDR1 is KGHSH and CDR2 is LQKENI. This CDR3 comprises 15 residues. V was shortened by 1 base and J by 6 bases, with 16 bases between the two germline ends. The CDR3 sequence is CASSPQGTLDGEQYF. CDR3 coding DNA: TGTGCCAGCTCACCACAGGGGACTCTCGATGGCGAGCAGTACTTC.

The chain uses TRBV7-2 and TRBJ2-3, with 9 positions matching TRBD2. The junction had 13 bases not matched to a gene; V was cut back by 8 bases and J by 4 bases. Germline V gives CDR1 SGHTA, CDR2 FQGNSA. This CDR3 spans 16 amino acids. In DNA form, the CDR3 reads TGTGCCAGCCGCCAGATAGGGGGACTAGCTTCAGATACGCAGTATTTT. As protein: CASRQIGGLASDTQYF.